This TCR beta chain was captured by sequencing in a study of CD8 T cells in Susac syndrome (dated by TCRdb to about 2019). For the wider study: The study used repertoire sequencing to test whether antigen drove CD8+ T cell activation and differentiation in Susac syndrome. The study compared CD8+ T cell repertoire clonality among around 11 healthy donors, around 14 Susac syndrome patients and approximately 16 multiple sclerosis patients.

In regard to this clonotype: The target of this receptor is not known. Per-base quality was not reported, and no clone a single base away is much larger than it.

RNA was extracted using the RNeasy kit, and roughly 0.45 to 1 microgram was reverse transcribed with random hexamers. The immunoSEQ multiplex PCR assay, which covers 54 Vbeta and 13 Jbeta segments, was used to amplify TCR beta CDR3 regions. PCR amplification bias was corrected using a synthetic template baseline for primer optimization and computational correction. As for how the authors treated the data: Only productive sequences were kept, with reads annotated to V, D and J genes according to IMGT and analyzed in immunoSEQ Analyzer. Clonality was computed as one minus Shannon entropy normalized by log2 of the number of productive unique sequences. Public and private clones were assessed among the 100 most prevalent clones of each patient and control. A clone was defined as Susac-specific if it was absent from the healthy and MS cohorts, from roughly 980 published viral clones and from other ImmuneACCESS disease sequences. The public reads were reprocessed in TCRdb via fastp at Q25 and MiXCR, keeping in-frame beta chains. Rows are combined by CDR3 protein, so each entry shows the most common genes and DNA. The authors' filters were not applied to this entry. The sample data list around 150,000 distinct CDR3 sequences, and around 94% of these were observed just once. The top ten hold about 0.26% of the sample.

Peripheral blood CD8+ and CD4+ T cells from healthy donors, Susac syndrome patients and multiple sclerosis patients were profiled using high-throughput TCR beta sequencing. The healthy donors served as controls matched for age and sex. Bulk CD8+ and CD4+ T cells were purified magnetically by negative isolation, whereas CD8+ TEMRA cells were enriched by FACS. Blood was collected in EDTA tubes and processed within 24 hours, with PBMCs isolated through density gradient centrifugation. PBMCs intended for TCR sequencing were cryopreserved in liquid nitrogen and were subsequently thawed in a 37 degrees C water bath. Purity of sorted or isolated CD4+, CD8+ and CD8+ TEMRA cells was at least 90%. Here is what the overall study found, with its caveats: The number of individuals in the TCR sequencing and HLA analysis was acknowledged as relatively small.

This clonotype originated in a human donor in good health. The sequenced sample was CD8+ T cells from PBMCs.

The nucleotides read TGTGCCAGCAGCTTTCCAGGGGCGAGTGGCTACACCTTC. Translated, this is CASSFPGASGYTF. Recombination connected TRBV7-2 to TRBJ1-2; the D gene is possibly TRBD1, with 6 bases matching. Trimming takes 3 bases from V and 7 bases from J, and the germline ends sit 12 bases apart. CDR1 and CDR2 are read off the germline V gene as SGHTA and FQGNSA. The CDR3 goes from the cysteine to the phenylalanine over 13 residues. Only the CDR3 DNA is retained, 39 bases long and in frame from the first base.